This TCR beta chain is drawn from a study of T-cell reconstitution after alpha-beta-depleted transplantation in children. Preparing the TCRbeta library involved the use of unique molecular identifiers. TCRdb used MiXCR to reprocess the PCR reads, holding one entry per CDR3 protein. The table records some 290,000 distinct CDR3 sequences, approximately 9.6% of them present only once. The sequencing here drew on PBMCs from the stem cell graft donor, taken from the stem cell graft. This TCR derives from a human donor who donated a stem cell graft to a child with SCID.

The DNA for the CDR3 is TGTGCCAGCAGCTCACGTATAACTAGCGGAAACACCGGGGAGCTGTTTTTT. Translating gives CASSSRITSGNTGELFF. This chain links TRBV7-9 with TRBJ2-2; 8 positions match TRBD2. The CDR3 sequence is 17 residues long. Trimming at V came to 4 bases and at J to 2 bases, leaving 9 bases not matched to a gene. In germline, CDR1 is SEHNR, CDR2 FQNEAQ (reference sequence).